Listed below are T cell receptor beta chains from one sample, sequenced in a study of shared clonotypes between healthy human individuals. The assay was immunoSEQ multiplex PCR, and TCRdb's table has in-frame clones only and misses some. Among about 380,000 clones, 90% to 97% were seen once, and the ten largest hold about 0.34%. The sequenced sample consisted of memory CD8+ T cells sorted from blood. The receptors derive from a man aged 25 to 40 in good health. The CDR3 runs from the conserved cysteine through the conserved F or W. Fields, in order: V gene, D gene, clone size, J gene, CDR3 DNA, CDR3 protein. D genes are given only for firm matches. Some rows mark clone size as missing; the rest say once, few, many or name a class of expanded clone.

TRBV5-1	-	-	TRBJ2-5	TGCGCCAGCAGCAAAGAGACCCAGTACTTC	CASSKETQYF
TRBV30	TRBD1	-	TRBJ1-5	TGTGCCTGGAGTATCGGACAGGGGCCATTGAGCAATCAGCCCCAGCATTTT	CAWSIGQGPLSNQPQHF
TRBV5-1	TRBD1	-	TRBJ2-7	TGCGCCAGCAGCTGGACAGGGGGCGCCTACGAGCAGTACTTC	CASSWTGGAYEQYF
TRBV7-3	-	once	TRBJ2-5	TGTGCCAGCAGCCGGGGACCCCACGGGGAGACCCAGTACTTC	CASSRGPHGETQYF
TRBV18	-	-	TRBJ1-1	TGTGCCAGCTCACCATTGCTAGGGGTGGAAGCTTTCTTT	CASSPLLGVEAFF
TRBV7-2	-	once	TRBJ2-7	TGTGCCAGCAGCCTTCGAGCGGGTTGGTCCTACGAGCAGTACTTC	CASSLRAGWSYEQYF
TRBV4-1	TRBD2	-	TRBJ2-3	TGCGCCAGCAGCCAAGTGGGTAGCGGGAGCACAGATACGCAGTATTTT	CASSQVGSGSTDTQYF
TRBV5-1	-	-	TRBJ2-3	TGCGCCAGCAGACACGACAGGCGCGAGGGCCCAATCACAGATACGCAGTATTTT	CASRHDRREGPITDTQYF
TRBV6-5	-	-	TRBJ2-7	TGTGCCAGAGGAGGGGAAGCCACCTACGAGCAGTACTTC	CARGGEATYEQYF
TRBV7-2	TRBD2	-	TRBJ2-1	TGTGCCAGCAGCTTAGTCGCTAGCGGGGTCTACAATGAGCAGTTCTTC	CASSLVASGVYNEQFF
TRBV19	-	-	TRBJ1-1	TGTGCCAGTAGTCCGGCCATGAACACTGAAGCTTTCTTT	CASSPAMNTEAFF
TRBV5-1	TRBD1	once	TRBJ1-1	TGCGCCAGCAGCAACCGGGACAGGGGGGCTGAAGCTTTCTTT	CASSNRDRGAEAFF
TRBV7-8	-	-	TRBJ1-6	TGTGCCAGCAGCTTAAAGTGGGTTCGAGGTTCACCCCTCCACTTT	CASSLKWVRGSPLHF
TRBV4-2	TRBD1	-	TRBJ2-5	TGTGCCAGCAGCCGGGACAGGGGTCAAGAGACCCAGTACTTC	CASSRDRGQETQYF
TRBV6-5	-	-	TRBJ1-2	TGTGCCAGCAGGCGCACGGAGCTCTATGGCTACACCTTC	CASRRTELYGYTF
TRBV5-1	TRBD1	-	TRBJ2-2	TGCGCCAGCAGCTTCGACAGGGGATGGAGGGAGCTGTTTTTT	CASSFDRGWRELFF
TRBV28	TRBD1	-	TRBJ1-1	TGTGCCAGCAGTACGTCAAGACAGGGGCAGGTGAACACTGAAGCTTTCTTT	CASSTSRQGQVNTEAFF